The 9 T cell receptor beta chains listed next were all sequenced from one sample in a study of T-cell memory formation after mild COVID-19. TCRdb re-called the 5' RACE reads through MiXCR, storing one row per CDR3 protein. Of about 180,000 distinct CDR3 sequences in the sample, around 20% were seen once. Sequencing was done on a sample of PBMCs or a T cell subset sorted from them (not recorded which). The receptors derive from a man between 18 and 29 years old who had mild COVID-19 (a few samples of this study predate the infection). Cell type and time point are not known.

This clonotype was recorded at least ten times. The chain combines TRBV5-4 with TRBJ2-2, with 8 bases that match TRBD2. The junction had 6 bases not matched to a gene; V was cut back by 1 base and J by 1 base. The CDR3 loop spans 17 amino acids. Germline loops: CDR1 SGHNT, CDR2 YYREEE (reference sequence). The chain's CDR3 is CASSLRRLAGNTGELFF. The CDR3 region has the DNA TGTGCCAGCAGCTTGCGCCGGCTAGCGGGGAACACCGGGGAGCTGTTTTTT.

V and J are TRBV5-1 and TRBJ2-5, with 7 bases that match TRBD1. Trimming removed 6 bases from V and 0 bases from J; junction bases left unmatched: 5. CDR1 and CDR2 (germline): SGHRS, YFSETQ. This CDR3 has 14 amino acids. CDR3 region: CASTPDRDQETQYF. The CDR3 bases are TGCGCCAGCACTCCCGACAGGGACCAAGAGACCCAGTACTTC.

The chain employs TRBV20-1 and TRBJ2-3; possible D gene TRBD2, 6 bases. The CDR3 is 15 residues long. The germline V and J ends were trimmed by 6 bases and 4 bases, with 20 bases remaining between them. Germline V lookup: CDR1 DFQATT, CDR2 SNEGSKA (reference sequence). The CDR3 nucleotides are TGCAGTGCCACCCGCGGGGAATTTGACTCAGATACGCAGTATTTT. This gives the protein CSATRGEFDSDTQYF.

The rearrangement links TRBV24-1 to TRBJ2-1, with TRBD2 identical over 8 bases. Losses at the gene ends were 2 bases for V and 11 bases for J; bases not matched to a gene: 4. This CDR3 contains 13 residues. Germline V gives CDR1 KGHDR, CDR2 SFDVKD. The CDR3 loop reads CATSDSGGAQQFF. As DNA, the CDR3 is TGTGCCACCAGTGATTCCGGGGGGGCTCAGCAGTTCTTC.

V usage is TRBV28 and J usage is TRBJ2-2, with 9 positions matching TRBD1. The CDR3 runs to 14 residues. Trimming took 6 bases from V and 3 from J; bases not matched to a gene: 2. The germline gives CDR1 MDHEN, CDR2 SYDVKM. In nucleotides, the CDR3 is TGTGCCAGCAGAACAGGGGGCGACACCGGGGAGCTGTTTTTT. Protein sequence: CASRTGGDTGELFF.

The chain joins TRBV27 to TRBJ2-7; D might be TRBD2 (5 bases). Trimming pared 1 base from V and 6 bases from J, leaving 10 bases between. Looked up from germline, CDR1 is MNHEY and CDR2 is SMNVEV (reference sequence). The CDR3 totals 13 residues. The chain's CDR3 is CASSLLHRGEQYF. DNA for the CDR3: TGTGCCAGCAGTTTATTGCACCGGGGCGAGCAGTACTTC.

V is TRBV6-6 and J is TRBJ2-5; the D gene is possibly TRBD1 (6 bases). V lost 9 bases, J lost 7 bases, and 18 bases lay in between. In germline, CDR1 is MNHNY, CDR2 SVGAGI (reference sequence). The CDR3 totals 13 residues. The CDR3 DNA reads as TGTGCCAGTAAACCGGACAGATTAGGGACCCAGTACTTC. This encodes CASKPDRLGTQYF.

This chain connects TRBV7-2 to TRBJ1-5; D is possibly TRBD1 (5 bases). Germline V gene sequence: CDR1 SGHTA, CDR2 FQGNSA. V lost 4 bases, J lost 1 base, and 14 bases lay in between. This CDR3 has 16 amino acids. CDR3 DNA: TGTGCCAGCAGCTCCGGGGCGGGGATCAGCAATCAGCCCCAGCATTTT. Translating gives CASSSGAGISNQPQHF.

Only a few counts were recorded for this clonotype. The gene calls are TRBV9 and TRBJ2-6; D remains unclear. Trimming took off 4 bases at V and 0 bases at J, with 5 bases between the two ends. Germline V gene lookup returns CDR1 SGDLS and CDR2 YYNGEE. The CDR3 is 14 amino acids. The CDR3 DNA reads TGTGCCAGCAGCCCAGCCTCTGGGGCCAACGTCCTGACTTTC. The encoded protein is CASSPASGANVLTF.